Listed below are T cell receptor beta chains from one sample, sequenced in a study of blood T cell repertoires in COVID-19. Produced via immunoSEQ multiplex PCR; TCRdb's table is partial and in-frame only. The data contain about 150,000 clones, 89% of them seen just once; the ten biggest clones take up 2.5% to 3.5%. The sample consisted of peripheral blood. Receptors were obtained from a man aged 55 to 70 with acute or convalescent COVID-19. Each CDR3 is given without its conserved first and last residue.

j_call: TRBJ2-1
v_call: TRBV11-2
cdr3_aa: ASSLHNEQF

j_call: TRBJ2-3
v_call: TRBV7-9
cdr3_aa: ASSAEDTQY

j_call: TRBJ1-2
v_call: TRBV5-1
cdr3_aa: ASSPTRDSYGYT

j_call: TRBJ1-1
v_call: TRBV5-4
cdr3_aa: ASSLGGGLEAF

j_call: TRBJ1-3
v_call: TRBV3-1/TRBV3-2
cdr3_aa: ASSQGGTGISGNTIY

j_call: TRBJ1-5
v_call: TRBV10-3
cdr3_aa: AISGGQGDQPQH

j_call: TRBJ1-6
v_call: TRBV3-1/TRBV3-2
cdr3_aa: ASSRTQANNSPLH

j_call: TRBJ2-1
v_call: TRBV7-6
cdr3_aa: ASSPTSPLSYNEQF

j_call: TRBJ1-1
v_call: TRBV6-2/TRBV6-3
cdr3_aa: ASSYRGIAEAF

j_call: TRBJ2-1
v_call: TRBV5-1
cdr3_aa: ASGLAFAYNEQF